This T cell receptor (beta chain) was retrieved from a study of T cells in Graves' hyperthyroidism and ophthalmopathy. The wider study: Blood was drawn when the patient was first diagnosed and still untreated.

RNA transcripts provided the source from which TCR beta CDR3 regions were amplified. A first-round RT-PCR of the TCR CDR3 used the HTBI primer set. TCRdb re-called the multiplex PCR reads with MiXCR, one entry per CDR3 protein. The sample includes about 510,000 distinct CDR3 sequences, roughly 15% of them seen just once. Graves' hyperthyroidism was deemed stable given no ophthalmopathy progression within 18 months. Diagnoses were established using clinical symptoms, serum thyroxine and TRAb, thyroid ultrasound and orbital computed tomography. The sample holds many counts of this clonotype. CDR3 length equals 17 residues. J lost 3 bases, V lost 5 bases, and 11 bases had no gene match. Germline V gene data show CDR1 as MDHEN and CDR2 as SYDVKM.

The clonotype originates from a woman aged 40 to 50 with Graves' hyperthyroidism. The chain employs TRBV28 and TRBJ2-1; 9 positions agree with TRBD1. Input material: blood. CDR3 sequence reads: CASSLRSGTGYYNEQFF. For the CDR3, the DNA is TGTGCCAGCAGTCTTCGATCCGGGACAGGGTACTACAATGAGCAGTTCTTC.